This T cell receptor (beta chain) was identified during a study of blood T cell repertoires in COVID-19 (TCRdb year 2020). Study-level background: Samples from collaborators originated in the United States, Italy and Spain and spanned both the acute and convalescent phases of COVID-19. The repertoires were released in a freely available public database meant as a resource for research on the immune response to SARS-CoV-2. The material from the prospective study consisted of cDNA or gDNA derived from T cells, B-cell-depleted T cells, or PBMCs. Samples were obtained from the ongoing ImmuneRACE study (first 160 participants) and from some 1,300 subjects provided by 6 global collaborators. Subjects who had been exposed to COVID-19, were actively infected with it, or had recovered from it provided the deeply sampled blood TCRbeta repertoires that made up the dataset. Where HLA class I and class II types were available, the types were taken from metadata supplied by the sample provider, not from assay-based typing. A de-identified subject ID, COVID-19 status, age in years and sex were almost always included in the sample metadata.

TCRbeta CDR3 regions were amplified from genomic DNA by means of the immunoSEQ Assay, a bias-controlled multiplex PCR. As for how the authors treated the data: The number of nucleated cells in each sample was estimated by amplification of reference gene primers within the assay. To quantify the absolute abundance of each unique TCRbeta CDR3 rearrangement, sequence reads were collapsed and filtered. For each sample, productive Simpson clonality was calculated by taking the square root of Simpson's diversity index across productive rearrangements. TCRdb limited this immuneACCESS table to in-frame rearrangements with V and J called. A share of clones is missing; checked studies link under half to unresolved V genes, and the rest is unexplained. The DNA was the basis for D and trimming; V, J and clone size are from that table. The sample contains 100,000 or so clones, approximately 80% of them found a single time. The ten top clones hold about 20% of the sample.

Each collaborating institution followed its own protocols to collect whole blood in K2EDTA tubes. For TCRbeta analysis, collaborators shipped samples as frozen whole blood, isolated PBMCs, or DNA extracted from either of those sample types. For this clone: Its antigen is unknown. One base away there is no much larger clone; base qualities are not given.

V sheds 1 base and J sheds 1 base, leaving 12 bases between their ends. Including the terminal cysteine and phenylalanine, the CDR3 comprises 16 residues. The sequence is cut down to CDR3 DNA, 48 bases in frame from base 1. Per the germline V gene, SGHAT is the CDR1 and FQNNGV is the CDR2. Overall study outcomes, separate from this receptor: How much clinical and demographic metadata was included differed by source and by participant, and the metadata was provided uncurated.

The rearrangement combines TRBV11-2 with TRBJ2-3; a tentative D call is TRBD2 (7 bases match). Sequences were obtained from peripheral blood. The receptor's source is a man aged 70-80 years with active or convalescent COVID-19. CDR3 region: CASSLVAGAGTDTQYF. The sequenced DNA: TGTGCCAGCAGCTTAGTGGCGGGGGCCGGCACAGATACGCAGTATTTT.